The rows below give T cell receptor beta chains drawn from one sample of a study of OX40 agonist ivuxolimab in advanced cancers. Using immunoSEQ multiplex PCR, the repertoire was profiled, and TCRdb retains in-frame clones only, with some absent. The sample comprises more than 55,000 clones, 70% to 90% of which are singletons, and around 0.61% rests with the top ten. Sequences were derived from CD4+ or CD8+ T cells sorted from blood, sampled in a trial of the OX40 agonist ivuxolimab. These receptors were collected from an adult with an advanced solid tumor such as melanoma, head and neck, liver or kidney cancer. Both conserved end residues are part of each CDR3. D genes are given only for firm matches. Only part of the rows carry a size: once, few, many, or a class if the clone is expanded.

CDR3: CASSQDATGGQPQHF
DNA: TGTGCCAGCAGCCAAGATGCGACAGGGGGCCAGCCCCAGCATTTT
size: once
D: TRBD1
V: TRBV4-2
J: TRBJ1-5

CDR3: CASSVGTSGTSRETQYF
DNA: TGCGCCAGCAGCGTCGGGACTAGCGGGACCTCCCGTGAGACCCAGTACTTC
size: .
D: TRBD2
V: TRBV5-1
J: TRBJ2-5

CDR3: CASSPGRSGYEQYF
DNA: TGTGCCAGCTCACCGGGGCGCAGTGGCTACGAGCAGTACTTC
size: .
D: .
V: TRBV18
J: TRBJ2-7

CDR3: CASSPRSSTGELFF
DNA: TGTGCCAGCTCACCTCGGAGCAGCACCGGGGAGCTGTTTTTT
size: .
D: .
V: TRBV18
J: TRBJ2-2

CDR3: CASSFGVSGLSYEQYF
DNA: TGTGCCAGCAGCTTTGGTGTCTCGGGACTTTCCTACGAGCAGTACTTC
size: .
D: .
V: TRBV13
J: TRBJ2-7

CDR3: CASSIVRPRGGTGELFF
DNA: TGTGCCAGCTCCATCGTGCGGCCGAGAGGTGGCACCGGGGAGCTGTTTTTT
size: .
D: .
V: TRBV18
J: TRBJ2-2

CDR3: CASSSSGRAGGEQFF
DNA: TGTGCCAGCAGCTCTAGCGGGAGAGCCGGGGGTGAGCAGTTCTTC
size: .
D: TRBD2
V: TRBV5-4
J: TRBJ2-1

CDR3: CASSLARASGLNNEQFF
DNA: TGTGCCAGCAGCTTAGCGAGGGCTAGCGGGCTGAACAATGAGCAGTTCTTC
size: .
D: TRBD2
V: TRBV7-9
J: TRBJ2-1

CDR3: CASSSGQVNSYNEQFF
DNA: TGTGCCAGCAGCTCGGGACAGGTCAACTCCTACAATGAGCAGTTCTTC
size: .
D: TRBD1
V: TRBV5-8
J: TRBJ2-1

CDR3: CASSFVGGSYEQYF
DNA: TGTGCCAGCAGTTTCGTGGGAGGCTCCTACGAGCAGTACTTC
size: .
D: .
V: TRBV28
J: TRBJ2-7

CDR3: CASRDILNYGYTF
DNA: TGTGCCAGCCGGGACATTCTTAACTATGGCTACACCTTC
size: .
D: .
V: TRBV19
J: TRBJ1-2